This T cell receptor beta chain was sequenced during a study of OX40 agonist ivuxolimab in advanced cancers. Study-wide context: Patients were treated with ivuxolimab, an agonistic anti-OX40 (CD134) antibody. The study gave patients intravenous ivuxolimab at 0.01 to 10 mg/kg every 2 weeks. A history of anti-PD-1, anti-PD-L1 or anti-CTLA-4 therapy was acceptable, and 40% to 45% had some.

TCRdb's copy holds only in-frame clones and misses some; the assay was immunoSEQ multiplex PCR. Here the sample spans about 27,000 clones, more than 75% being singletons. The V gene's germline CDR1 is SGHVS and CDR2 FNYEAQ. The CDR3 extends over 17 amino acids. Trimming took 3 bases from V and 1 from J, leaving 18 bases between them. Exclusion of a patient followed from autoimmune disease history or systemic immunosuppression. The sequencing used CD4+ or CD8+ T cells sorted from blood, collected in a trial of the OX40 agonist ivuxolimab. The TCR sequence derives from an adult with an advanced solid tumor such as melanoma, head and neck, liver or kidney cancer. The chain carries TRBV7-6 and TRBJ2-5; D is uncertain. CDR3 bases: TGTGCCAGCAGCTTTACGGCCAGGCCCTGGCCCCAAGAGACCCAGTACTTC. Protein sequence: CASSFTARPWPQETQYF.